These T cell receptor beta chains were read from a single sample in a study of T cell responses to AZD1222 COVID-19 vaccine. The repertoire was sequenced with immunoSEQ multiplex PCR; TCRdb's copy has only in-frame clones and lacks some. Among roughly 160,000 clones listed, around 94% were seen once. Sequenced material: peripheral blood, taken on day 0 of AZD1222 vaccination. These receptors all come from an adult in good health. Both conserved end residues are part of each CDR3. A D gene is named only where the DNA matches it firmly. Size is omitted from some rows. Given values are once, few, many or a class for expanded clones.

clone size	D gene	J gene	V gene	CDR3 protein	CDR3 DNA
.	.	TRBJ1-4	TRBV30	CAWSPDGRANEKLFF	TGTGCCTGGAGTCCGGACGGACGGGCTAATGAAAAACTGTTTTTT
.	TRBD2	TRBJ2-3	TRBV7-8	CASSFSGRGRGTDTQYF	TGTGCCAGCAGCTTTAGTGGGAGAGGGAGGGGCACAGATACGCAGTATTTT
.	TRBD1	TRBJ1-6	TRBV11-3	CASSTRQGIGSPLHF	TGTGCCAGCAGCACGCGACAGGGAATTGGTTCACCCCTCCACTTT
.	.	TRBJ1-6	TRBV30	CAWRAVQLSNSPLHF	TGTGCCTGGAGAGCCGTACAGCTGTCTAATTCACCCCTCCACTTT
.	.	TRBJ2-1	TRBV12-3/TRBV12-4	CASSEGLTNEQFF	TGTGCCAGCAGCGAGGGACTTACGAATGAGCAGTTCTTC
few	.	TRBJ2-3	TRBV2	CASSNPGAQYF	TGTGCCAGCAGTAACCCCGGGGCGCAGTATTTT
.	.	TRBJ1-3	TRBV23-1	CASSPVSKNSGNTIYF	TGCGCCAGCAGTCCTGTTTCGAAGAACTCTGGAAACACCATATATTTT
.	.	TRBJ2-7	TRBV9	CASSVEDNPYEQYF	TGTGCCAGCAGCGTAGAGGACAACCCCTACGAGCAGTACTTC
.	.	TRBJ1-1	TRBV5-1	CASSLGLNTEAFF	TGCGCCAGCAGCTTGGGACTGAACACTGAAGCTTTCTTT
.	.	TRBJ1-1	TRBV9	CASSVVSHGGTEAFF	TGTGCCAGCAGCGTAGTCTCACACGGGGGGACTGAAGCTTTCTTT
.	TRBD1	TRBJ1-1	TRBV7-8	CASRSSTGGANTEAFF	TGTGCCAGCAGGTCGAGTACAGGGGGCGCGAACACTGAAGCTTTCTTT
.	.	TRBJ2-2	TRBV4-1	CASSQDLFRGLTTGELFF	TGCGCCAGCAGCCAAGATCTTTTTCGGGGACTGACGACTGGGGAGCTGTTTTTT
.	.	TRBJ2-1	TRBV5-1	CASSLTGTGDNEQFF	TGCGCCAGCAGCCTGACAGGAACAGGTGACAATGAGCAGTTCTTC
.	TRBD2	TRBJ2-1	TRBV7-9	CASSPSPGLAVYQQFF	TGTGCCAGCAGCCCCTCCCCGGGACTAGCGGTCTATCAGCAGTTCTTC
.	.	TRBJ2-7	TRBV4-2	CASSHASGTDIYEQYF	TGTGCCAGCAGCCACGCTTCCGGGACGGACATCTACGAGCAGTACTTC
once	TRBD1	TRBJ1-2	TRBV28	CASRTTGDRNYGYTF	TGTGCCAGCAGGACAACAGGGGACAGAAACTATGGCTACACCTTC
few	.	TRBJ1-6	TRBV25-1	CASSGRDRYLNSPLHF	TGTGCCAGCAGTGGACGGGACCGATACCTAAATTCACCCCTCCACTTT
once	.	TRBJ2-7	TRBV6-2/TRBV6-3	CASSPDRASYEQYF	TGTGCCAGCAGTCCGGACAGAGCCTCCTACGAGCAGTACTTC
.	.	TRBJ1-1	TRBV6-1	CASSEQGYEHTEAFF	TGTGCCAGCAGTGAGCAGGGGTATGAACACACTGAAGCTTTCTTT
.	.	TRBJ1-3	TRBV4-1	CASSPGPPDSGNTIYF	TGCGCCAGCAGCCCCGGTCCTCCTGATTCTGGAAACACCATATATTTT
.	.	TRBJ1-1	TRBV15	CATSRNSGAGYPEAFF	TGTGCCACCAGCAGAAATTCCGGTGCGGGATACCCCGAAGCTTTCTTT
.	.	TRBJ1-6	TRBV3-1/TRBV3-2	CASSLYLHNSPLHF	TGTGCCAGCAGCCTCTATCTACATAATTCACCCCTCCACTTT
.	.	TRBJ1-1	TRBV29-1	CSVEVAGAVAEAFF	TGCAGCGTTGAGGTGGCAGGGGCCGTGGCGGAAGCTTTCTTT
.	.	TRBJ1-4	TRBV5-1	CASSLDRPTNEKLFF	TGCGCCAGCAGCTTGGACAGGCCAACTAATGAAAAACTGTTTTTT
.	.	TRBJ1-1	TRBV30	CAWSVLRQAFF	TGTGCCTGGAGTGTACTACGCCAAGCTTTCTTT
.	.	TRBJ2-7	TRBV28	CASSSRPYEQYF	TGTGCCAGCAGTTCACGACCCTACGAGCAGTACTTC
.	TRBD2	TRBJ2-7	TRBV9	CASSPLAGGISEQYF	TGTGCCAGCAGCCCCCTTGCGGGGGGGATCTCCGAGCAGTACTTC
.	.	TRBJ2-1	TRBV9	CASSVAGTPYNEQFF	TGTGCCAGCAGCGTAGCCGGGACCCCCTACAATGAGCAGTTCTTC
.	.	TRBJ1-5	TRBV4-1	CASSQVLNGGQPQHF	TGCGCCAGCAGCCAAGTTCTAAATGGGGGTCAGCCCCAGCATTTT
once	TRBD1	TRBJ1-2	TRBV28	CASSSYQGAAGYTF	TGTGCCAGCAGTTCGTATCAGGGGGCAGCTGGCTACACCTTC
once	.	TRBJ1-5	TRBV6-6	CASSDRQPQHF	TGTGCCAGCAGTGACCGACAGCCCCAGCATTTT
.	TRBD1	TRBJ2-5	TRBV5-1	CASSLGQGAGETQYF	TGCGCCAGCAGCCTGGGACAGGGGGCGGGTGAGACCCAGTACTTC
.	.	TRBJ2-1	TRBV19	CASSIGLNSYNEQFF	TGTGCCAGTAGTATCGGGCTGAACTCCTACAATGAGCAGTTCTTC
.	.	TRBJ2-2	TRBV5-1	CASSPRGGVTGELFF	TGCGCCAGCAGCCCCAGGGGTGGGGTCACCGGGGAGCTGTTTTTT
once	TRBD1	TRBJ2-2	TRBV18	CASSPPSGGHTGELFF	TGTGCCAGCTCACCACCATCAGGGGGCCACACCGGGGAGCTGTTTTTT
.	.	TRBJ1-1	TRBV6-5	CASSSPLTRAFF	TGTGCCAGCAGTAGTCCCCTTACCCGAGCTTTCTTT
.	.	TRBJ2-5	TRBV15	CATSRETWGRQETQYF	TGTGCCACCAGCAGGGAGACTTGGGGCCGGCAAGAGACCCAGTACTTC
once	TRBD1	TRBJ1-2	TRBV19	CASSRQGRDGYTF	TGTGCCAGTAGTAGACAGGGGCGGGATGGCTACACCTTC
.	.	TRBJ2-7	TRBV10-2	CASTRDSGTTYEQYF	TGCGCCAGCACCCGGGACTCGGGAACTACCTACGAGCAGTACTTC
.	.	TRBJ2-5	TRBV12-2	CASRLAALPRQETQYF	TGTGCAAGTCGCTTAGCGGCTCTGCCACGCCAAGAGACCCAGTACTTC
.	.	TRBJ1-2	TRBV7-9	CASSLLISHGYTF	TGTGCCAGCAGCTTATTAATAAGCCACGGCTACACCTTC
.	.	TRBJ2-2	TRBV9	CASSVSGANTGELFF	TGTGCCAGCAGCGTTTCCGGGGCGAACACCGGGGAGCTGTTTTTT
.	.	TRBJ2-1	TRBV29-1	CSVGDGFSYNEQFF	TGCAGCGTTGGAGACGGGTTCTCCTACAATGAGCAGTTCTTC
.	.	TRBJ1-2	TRBV28	CASTLVGSYGYTF	TGTGCCAGCACTCTCGTGGGGAGCTATGGCTACACCTTC
.	TRBD2	TRBJ2-3	TRBV7-9	CASSLAGGMDTQYF	TGTGCCAGCAGCTTAGCGGGGGGGATGGATACGCAGTATTTT
.	.	TRBJ1-4	TRBV9	CASSVASTNEKLFF	TGTGCCAGCAGCGTAGCTTCGACTAATGAAAAACTGTTTTTT
.	.	TRBJ1-6	TRBV4-2	CASSQAGAISYNSPLHF	TGTGCCAGCAGCCAAGCAGGGGCCATCTCCTATAATTCACCCCTCCACTTT
.	.	TRBJ1-1	TRBV5-5	CASSLVATAAEAFF	TGTGCCAGCAGCTTGGTGGCGACGGCTGCTGAAGCTTTCTTT
.	TRBD1	TRBJ1-2	TRBV7-2	CASNKEGTGGVYGYTF	TGTGCCAGCAATAAAGAAGGGACAGGGGGCGTCTATGGCTACACCTTC
few	.	TRBJ2-1	TRBV12-3/TRBV12-4	CASSQGLINEQFF	TGTGCCAGCAGCCAGGGACTCATCAATGAGCAGTTCTTC
.	.	TRBJ2-7	TRBV18	CASSPPSRITYEQYF	TGTGCCAGCTCACCCCCATCGCGCATAACCTACGAGCAGTACTTC
.	.	TRBJ2-1	TRBV5-1	CASSSSPGRSYNEQFF	TGCGCCAGCAGCAGTTCCCCGGGGAGGTCATACAATGAGCAGTTCTTC
.	TRBD2	TRBJ2-7	TRBV7-2	CASSRGGAYEQYF	TGTGCCAGCAGCCGCGGGGGGGCCTACGAGCAGTACTTC
.	.	TRBJ1-1	TRBV9	CASSAVGDWNTEAFF	TGTGCCAGCAGCGCAGTTGGGGACTGGAACACTGAAGCTTTCTTT
.	.	TRBJ1-6	TRBV4-1	CASSQLDRTNSPLHF	TGCGCCAGCAGCCAACTGGACAGAACCAATTCACCCCTCCACTTT